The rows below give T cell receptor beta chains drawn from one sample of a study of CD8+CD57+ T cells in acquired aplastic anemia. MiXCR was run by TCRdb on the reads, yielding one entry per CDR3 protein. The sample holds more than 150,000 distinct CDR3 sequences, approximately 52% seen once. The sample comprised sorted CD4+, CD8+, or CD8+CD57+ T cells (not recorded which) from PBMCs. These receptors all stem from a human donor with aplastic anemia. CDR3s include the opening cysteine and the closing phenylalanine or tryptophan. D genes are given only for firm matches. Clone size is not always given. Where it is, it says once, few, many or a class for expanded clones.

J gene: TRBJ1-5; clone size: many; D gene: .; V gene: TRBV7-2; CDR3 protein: CASSSPGVSNQPQHF; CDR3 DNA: TGTGCCAGCAGCTCCCCCGGCGTTAGCAATCAGCCCCAGCATTTT
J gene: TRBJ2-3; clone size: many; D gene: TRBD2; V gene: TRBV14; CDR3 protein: CASSQQLASTDTQYF; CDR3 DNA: TGTGCCAGCAGCCAACAACTAGCGAGCACAGATACGCAGTATTTT
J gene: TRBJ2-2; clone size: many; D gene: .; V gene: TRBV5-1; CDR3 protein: CASSLDPNTGELFF; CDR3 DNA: TGCGCCAGCAGCTTGGATCCGAACACCGGGGAGCTGTTTTTT
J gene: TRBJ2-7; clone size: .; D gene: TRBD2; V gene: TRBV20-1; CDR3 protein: CSALTASGGYEQYF; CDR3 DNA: TGCAGTGCTTTAACGGCTAGCGGGGGGTACGAGCAGTACTTT
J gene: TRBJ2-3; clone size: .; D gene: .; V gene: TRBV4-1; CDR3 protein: CASSPSVAEDTQYF; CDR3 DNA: TGCGCCAGCAGCCCTTCGGTAGCGGAAGATACGCAGTATTTT
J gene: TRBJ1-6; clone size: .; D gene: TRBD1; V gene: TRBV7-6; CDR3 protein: CAGSLGQTNSPLHF; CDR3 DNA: TGTGCCGGCAGCTTGGGACAGACGAATTCACCCCTCCACTTT
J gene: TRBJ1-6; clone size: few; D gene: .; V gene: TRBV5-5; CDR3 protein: CASSLSVSAGSPLHF; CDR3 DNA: TGTGCCAGCAGCTTGAGTGTGTCAGCGGGGTCACCCCTCCACTTT
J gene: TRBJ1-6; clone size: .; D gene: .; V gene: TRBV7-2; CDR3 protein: CASSPGDGPLHF; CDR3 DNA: TGTGCCAGCAGCCCAGGGGATGGACCCCTCCACTTT
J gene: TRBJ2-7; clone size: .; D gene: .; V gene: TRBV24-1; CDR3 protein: CAISQGHEQYF; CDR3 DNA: TGTGCCATCAGTCAGGGGCACGAGCAGTACTTC
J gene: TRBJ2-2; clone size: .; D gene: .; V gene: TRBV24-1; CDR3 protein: CATKAGIGAELFF; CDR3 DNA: TGTGCCACCAAGGCGGGAATAGGTGCGGAGCTGTTTTTT
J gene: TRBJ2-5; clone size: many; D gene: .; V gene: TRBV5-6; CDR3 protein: CASSFPGTPNQETQYF; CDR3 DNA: TGTGCCAGCAGCTTTCCCGGGACTCCGAACCAAGAGACCCAGTACTTC
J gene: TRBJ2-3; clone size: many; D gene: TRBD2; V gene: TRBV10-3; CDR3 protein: CAISGYSRGGGADTQYF; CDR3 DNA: TGTGCCATCAGTGGGTACTCGCGGGGGGGCGGGGCAGATACGCAGTATTTT
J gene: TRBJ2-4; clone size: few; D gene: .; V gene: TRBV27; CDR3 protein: CASRPPAKNIQYF; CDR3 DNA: TGTGCCAGCCGGCCCCCAGCCAAAAACATTCAGTACTTC
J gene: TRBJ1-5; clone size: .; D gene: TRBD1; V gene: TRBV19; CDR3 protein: CASSFGQGISNQPQHF; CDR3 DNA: TGTGCCAGTAGTTTCGGACAGGGGATTAGCAATCAGCCCCAGCATTTT
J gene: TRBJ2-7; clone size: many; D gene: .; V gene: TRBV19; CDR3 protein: CASSISIHEQYF; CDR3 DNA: TGTGCCAGTAGTATCTCCATCCACGAGCAGTACTTC
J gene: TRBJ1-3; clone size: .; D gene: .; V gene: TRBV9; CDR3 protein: CASSVAISFSGNTIYF; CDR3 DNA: TGTGCCAGCAGCGTAGCGATTTCTTTCTCTGGAAACACCATATATTTT
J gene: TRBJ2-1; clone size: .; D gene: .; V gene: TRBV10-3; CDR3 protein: CARSYNEQFF; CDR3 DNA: TGTGCCAGATCCTACAATGAGCAGTTCTTC
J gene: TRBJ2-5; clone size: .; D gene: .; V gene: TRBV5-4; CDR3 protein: CASSLEFQETQYF; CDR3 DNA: TGTGCCAGCAGCTTGGAGTTCCAAGAGACCCAGTACTTC
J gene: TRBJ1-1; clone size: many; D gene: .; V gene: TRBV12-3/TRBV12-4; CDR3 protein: CASSGYTEAFF; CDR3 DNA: TGTGCCAGCAGTGGGTACACTGAAGCTTTCTTT
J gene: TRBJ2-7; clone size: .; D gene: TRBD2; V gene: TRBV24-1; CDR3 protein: CATSNAGRGAYEQYF; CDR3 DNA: TGTGCCACCAGTAACGCGGGACGGGGGGCCTACGAGCAGTACTTC
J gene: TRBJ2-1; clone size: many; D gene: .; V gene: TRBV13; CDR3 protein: CASSLWPGEQFF; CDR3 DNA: TGTGCCAGCAGCTTATGGCCTGGTGAGCAGTTCTTC
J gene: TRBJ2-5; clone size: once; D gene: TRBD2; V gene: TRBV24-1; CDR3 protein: CATSDLPAGGQETQYF; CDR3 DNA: TGTGCCACCAGTGATTTACCAGCGGGGGGCCAAGAGACCCAGTACTTC
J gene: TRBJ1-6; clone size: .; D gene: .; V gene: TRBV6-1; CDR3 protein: CASRESSYNSPLHF; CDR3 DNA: TGTGCCAGCAGGGAGAGTTCCTATAATTCACCCCTCCACTTT
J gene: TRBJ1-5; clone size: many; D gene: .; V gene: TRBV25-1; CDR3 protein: CASSRGDGWGPQHF; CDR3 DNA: TGTGCCAGCAGCCGAGGGGACGGGTGGGGGCCCCAGCATTTT
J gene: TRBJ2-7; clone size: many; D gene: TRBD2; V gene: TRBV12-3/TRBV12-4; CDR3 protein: CASSVQGGSFEQYF; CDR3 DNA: TGTGCCAGCAGTGTTCAGGGCGGGAGCTTTGAGCAGTACTTC
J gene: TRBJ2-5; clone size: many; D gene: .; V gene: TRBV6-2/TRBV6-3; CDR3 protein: CASSYLTLQETQYF; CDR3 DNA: TGTGCCAGCAGTTACCTTACGCTTCAAGAGACCCAGTACTTC
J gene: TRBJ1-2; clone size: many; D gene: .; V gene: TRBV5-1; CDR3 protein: CASSLDDSQRGYTF; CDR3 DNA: TGCGCCAGCAGCTTGGATGACAGCCAGCGTGGCTACACCTTC
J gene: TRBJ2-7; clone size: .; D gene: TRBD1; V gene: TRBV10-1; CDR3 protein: CASNGGQGREQYF; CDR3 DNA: TGCGCCAGCAACGGGGGACAGGGAAGAGAGCAGTACTTC
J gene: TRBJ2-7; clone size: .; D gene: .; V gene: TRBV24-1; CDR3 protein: CAISEESAPYEQYF; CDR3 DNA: TGTGCCATCAGTGAGGAGTCAGCTCCCTACGAGCAGTACTTC
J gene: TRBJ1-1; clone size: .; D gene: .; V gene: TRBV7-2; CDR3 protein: CATQDGTNTEAFF; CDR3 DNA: TGTGCCACCCAGGACGGAACGAACACTGAAGCTTTCTTT
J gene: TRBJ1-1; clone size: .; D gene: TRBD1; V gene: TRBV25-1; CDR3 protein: CASSGDRGTNTEAFF; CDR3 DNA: TGTGCCAGCAGTGGGGACAGGGGGACGAACACTGAAGCTTTCTTT
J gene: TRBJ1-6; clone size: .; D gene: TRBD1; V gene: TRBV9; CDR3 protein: CASSARQGSNSPLHF; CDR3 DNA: TGTGCCAGCAGCGCAAGACAGGGATCGAATTCACCCCTCCACTTT
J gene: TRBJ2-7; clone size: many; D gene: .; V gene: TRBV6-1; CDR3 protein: CASSALGTTYEQYF; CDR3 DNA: TGTGCCAGCAGTGCTTTAGGGACAACGTACGAGCAGTACTTC
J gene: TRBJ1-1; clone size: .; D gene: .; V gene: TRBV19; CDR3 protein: CASSIRGRANTEAFF; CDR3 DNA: TGTGCCAGTAGTATCCGAGGGAGGGCGAACACTGAAGCTTTCTTT
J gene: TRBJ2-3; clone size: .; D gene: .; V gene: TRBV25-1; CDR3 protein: CASSRPGGPGTDTQYF; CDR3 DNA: TGTGCCAGCAGTCGGCCAGGCGGCCCAGGCACAGATACGCAGTATTTT
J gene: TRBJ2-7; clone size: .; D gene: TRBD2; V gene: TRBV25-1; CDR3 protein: CASSDSGLANEQYF; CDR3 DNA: TGTGCCAGCAGTGATTCGGGACTAGCGAACGAGCAGTACTTC
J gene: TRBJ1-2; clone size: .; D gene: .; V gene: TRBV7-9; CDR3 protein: CASSSPGYGYTF; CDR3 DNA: TGTGCCAGCAGCTCTCCAGGGTATGGCTACACCTTC
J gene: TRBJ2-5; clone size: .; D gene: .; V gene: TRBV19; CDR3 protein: CASSIGNQPQYF; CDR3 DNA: TGTGCCAGTAGTATCGGCAATCAGCCCCAGTACTTC
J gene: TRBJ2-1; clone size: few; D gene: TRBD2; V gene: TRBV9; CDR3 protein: CASSERTSGIVDEQFF; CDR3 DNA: TGTGCCAGCAGCGAAAGGACTAGCGGGATAGTCGATGAGCAGTTCTTC
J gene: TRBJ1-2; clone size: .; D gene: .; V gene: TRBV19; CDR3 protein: CASSMLGRGYGYTF; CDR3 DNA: TGTGCCAGTAGTATGCTAGGCAGAGGCTATGGCTACACCTTC
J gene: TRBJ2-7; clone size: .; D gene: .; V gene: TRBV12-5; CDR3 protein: CASGTGITYEQYF; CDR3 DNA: TGTGCTAGTGGTACCGGGATTACATACGAGCAGTACTTC
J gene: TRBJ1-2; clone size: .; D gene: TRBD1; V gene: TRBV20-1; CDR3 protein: CSARLEGATFLYGYTF; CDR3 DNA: TGCAGTGCTAGATTGGAGGGGGCGACCTTCCTTTATGGCTACACCTTC
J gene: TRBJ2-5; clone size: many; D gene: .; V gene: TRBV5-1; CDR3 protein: CASSLGGWGAQETQYF; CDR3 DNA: TGCGCCAGCAGCTTGGGGGGGTGGGGAGCCCAAGAGACCCAGTACTTC
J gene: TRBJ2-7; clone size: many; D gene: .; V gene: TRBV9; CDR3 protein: CASSVGAGLSSYEQYF; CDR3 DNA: TGTGCCAGCAGCGTAGGGGCGGGGCTTAGCTCCTACGAGCAGTACTTC
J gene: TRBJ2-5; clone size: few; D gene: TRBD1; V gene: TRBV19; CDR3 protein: CASSMTGGRETQYF; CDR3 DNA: TGTGCCAGTAGTATGACAGGGGGGAGAGAGACCCAGTACTTC
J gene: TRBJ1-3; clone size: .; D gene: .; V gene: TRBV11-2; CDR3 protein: CASSLVVRGNTIYF; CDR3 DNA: TGTGCCAGCAGCTTAGTTGTACGAGGAAACACCATATATTTT
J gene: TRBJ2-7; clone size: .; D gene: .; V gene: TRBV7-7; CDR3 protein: CASSSDGTYEQYF; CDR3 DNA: TGTGCTAGCAGCTCCGACGGAACCTACGAGCAGTACTTC
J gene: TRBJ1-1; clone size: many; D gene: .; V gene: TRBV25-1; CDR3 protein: CASRWGGVAEAFF; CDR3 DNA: TGTGCCAGCAGATGGGGAGGGGTCGCTGAAGCTTTCTTT
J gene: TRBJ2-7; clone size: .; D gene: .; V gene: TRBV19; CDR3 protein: CASSHRGSPYEQYF; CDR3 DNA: TGTGCCAGTAGCCATAGGGGTTCCCCCTACGAGCAGTACTTC
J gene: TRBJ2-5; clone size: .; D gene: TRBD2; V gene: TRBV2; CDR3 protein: CASSDGLAEETQYF; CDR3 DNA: TGTGCCAGCAGTGATGGGCTAGCGGAAGAGACCCAGTACTTC
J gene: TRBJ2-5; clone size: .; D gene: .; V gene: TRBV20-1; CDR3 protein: CSARRGAETQYF; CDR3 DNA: TGCAGTGCCAGAAGGGGGGCAGAGACCCAGTACTTC
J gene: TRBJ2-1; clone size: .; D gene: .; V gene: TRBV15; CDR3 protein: CATSSSGSNEQFF; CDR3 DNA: TGTGCCACCAGCTCCTCGGGATCCAATGAGCAGTTCTTC
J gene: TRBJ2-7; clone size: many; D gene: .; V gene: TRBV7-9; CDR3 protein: CASSSRGSLSYEQYF; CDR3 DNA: TGTGCCAGCAGCTCCCGGGGGTCCTTATCCTACGAGCAGTACTTC
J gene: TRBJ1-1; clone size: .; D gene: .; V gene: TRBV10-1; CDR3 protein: CARLAEGGRGTEALF; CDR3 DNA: TGCGCCAGACTCGCCGAAGGTGGACGGGGCACTGAAGCTCTCTTT
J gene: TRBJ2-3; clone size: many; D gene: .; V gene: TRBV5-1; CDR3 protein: CASSLAGTDTQYF; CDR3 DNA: TGCGCCAGCAGCTTGGCCGGAACAGATACGCAGTATTTT